This T cell receptor beta chain originates from a study of regulatory and conventional T cells in RAG deficiency. Points from the study as a whole: Omenn patients showed >80% Treg-Tconv overlap and shorter CDR3 lengths. Shannon entropy fell and Simpson indices rose in RAG-deficient patients.

Germline CDR1 is KGHSH and CDR2 is LQKENI. V gave up 8 bases and J gave up 5 bases; unmatched junction bases: 9. The CDR3 has 14 residues. Clones were sequenced by immunoSEQ multiplex PCR, and TCRdb holds only the in-frame ones, with some missing. This sample has fewer than 30,000 clones, with roughly 96% found just once. On this clone: Its specificity is not known.

Conventional CD4+ T cells were sorted from blood as CD25-low CD127-high cells. This sample was shared with a second study, whose subject was regulatory T cells. That paper notes: The primer mix had 52 TRBV and 13 TRBJ primers.

This TCR derives from a human donor in good health. Material for sequencing was CD25- CD4+ T cells sorted from blood. The chain carries TRBV18 and TRBJ2-7; 10 bases are a match to TRBD1. The CDR3 DNA is TGTGCCAGCACCCGGGACAGGGGCACTGACGAGCAGTACTTC. Translated, it gives CASTRDRGTDEQYF.